A selection of T cell receptor beta chains follows, all from one sample in a study of T cells in pancreatic ductal adenocarcinoma. Only in-frame clones appear in the TCRdb table, and some are missing; sequencing was by immunoSEQ multiplex PCR. The sample shows over 100,000 clones, 90% to 95% of them seen only once. The sequencing sample was made of PBMCs. These TCRs come from a human donor with pancreatic ductal adenocarcinoma. The CDR3 runs from the conserved cysteine through the conserved F or W. Each record gives: V gene, J gene, D gene, clone size, CDR3 DNA, CDR3 protein. D genes are given only for firm matches. Rows give clone size only sometimes, using once, few, many, or a class for an expanded clone.

TRBV7-3	TRBJ2-3	TRBD2	.	TGTGCCAGCAGCTTAAACCCCCCGGGAGGTGGGACAGATACGCAGTATTTT	CASSLNPPGGGTDTQYF
TRBV10-1	TRBJ2-7	.	.	TGCGCCAGCAGTCCTCGGCTAGCCTACGAGCAGTACTTC	CASSPRLAYEQYF
TRBV7-9	TRBJ2-4	.	.	TGTGCCAGCAGCTTGGCCTATAGATCCCAGCGGGTCAACATTCAGTACTTC	CASSLAYRSQRVNIQYF
TRBV12-5	TRBJ1-1	TRBD1	.	TGTGCTAGTGGTTTCCCGACAGGGGGGAATACTGAAGCTTTCTTT	CASGFPTGGNTEAFF
TRBV10-3	TRBJ1-5	TRBD1	.	TGTGCCATCAGTCCAGGGGGAAATCAGCCCCAGCATTTT	CAISPGGNQPQHF
TRBV9	TRBJ2-7	TRBD1	.	TGTGCCAGCAGCGTAGAAGGGGGCAGCTACGAGCAGTACTTC	CASSVEGGSYEQYF
TRBV5-6	TRBJ2-1	.	.	TGTGCCAGCTCTTTAGGGAGTAACGGGATCGATGAGCAGTTCTTC	CASSLGSNGIDEQFF
TRBV19	TRBJ2-3	.	.	TGTGCCAGCAGAGGAGGGTGGAACGGAGATACGCAGTATTTT	CASRGGWNGDTQYF
TRBV7-2	TRBJ2-5	.	once	TGTGCCAGCAGCTTAGCATTCGGGTTGGAGACCCAGTACTTC	CASSLAFGLETQYF
TRBV18	TRBJ1-2	TRBD1	once	TGTGCCAGCTCACCCGGGACAGGGCTCAACTATGGCTACACCTTC	CASSPGTGLNYGYTF
TRBV5-6	TRBJ2-7	.	.	TGTGCCAGCAGCCCAGGGGCCGGCGAGCAGTACTTC	CASSPGAGEQYF
TRBV6-5	TRBJ2-2	.	once	TGTGCCAGCAGTTACGACAGGTCGAACACCGGGGAGCTGTTTTTT	CASSYDRSNTGELFF
TRBV7-3	TRBJ2-1	TRBD2	.	TGTGCCAGCAGCTTAACTGCGGGAGGCACCTACAATGAGCAGTTCTTC	CASSLTAGGTYNEQFF
TRBV11-3	TRBJ2-1	.	.	TGTGCCAGCAGCTTAGATCCCGGGAAGCAGTTCTTC	CASSLDPGKQFF
TRBV6-6	TRBJ1-1	.	.	TGTGCCAGCAGACCAAGGGGGAACACTGAAGCTTTCTTT	CASRPRGNTEAFF
TRBV5-1	TRBJ1-5	TRBD1	.	TGCGCCAGCAGCTGGGGGACAGGTACCAATCAGCCCCAGCATTTT	CASSWGTGTNQPQHF
TRBV29-1	TRBJ1-2	TRBD1	.	TGCAGCGCAGCCGGGACAGGGAACTATGGCTACACCTTC	CSAAGTGNYGYTF
TRBV28	TRBJ2-7	TRBD2	.	TGTGCCAGCAGTCCCATGGGACTAGTATTGTACGAGCAGTACTTC	CASSPMGLVLYEQYF
TRBV28	TRBJ2-1	.	.	TGTGCCAGCAGTACCCGGTGGGGGAGGCGGGACGAGCAGTTCTTC	CASSTRWGRRDEQFF
TRBV7-3	TRBJ2-2	.	.	TGTGCCAGCAGCTTATATCACGGCACCGGGGAGCTGTTTTTT	CASSLYHGTGELFF
TRBV7-2	TRBJ1-4	.	.	TGTGCCAGCAGCCCAGGAGGGCAACAAAATGAAAAACTGTTTTTT	CASSPGGQQNEKLFF
TRBV16	TRBJ2-2	TRBD2	.	TGTGCCAGCAGCCAAGGCGGGAGTGGCACCGGGGAGCTGTTTTTT	CASSQGGSGTGELFF
TRBV5-6	TRBJ2-7	.	.	TGTGCCAGCAGCTTGGACGGGGGCTCCTACGAGCAGTACTTC	CASSLDGGSYEQYF
TRBV7-2	TRBJ2-7	TRBD1	.	TGTGCCAGCAGCCCGTGGGACAGCTCCTACGAGCAGTACTTC	CASSPWDSSYEQYF
TRBV2	TRBJ2-2	TRBD1	.	TGTGCCAGCACGGGACAGGGAGAAGGGGAGCTGTTTTTT	CASTGQGEGELFF
TRBV10-2	TRBJ2-7	TRBD1	.	TGCGCCACCCCAGGGACAGACGGGTACGAGCAGTACTTC	CATPGTDGYEQYF
TRBV6-1	TRBJ2-3	.	.	TGTGCCAGCTTAGCGAGCACAGATACGCAGTATTTT	CASLASTDTQYF
TRBV2	TRBJ2-3	TRBD1	once	TGTGCCAGCACCCTCGGGACAGCCACAGATACGCAGTATTTT	CASTLGTATDTQYF
TRBV25-1	TRBJ2-2	TRBD1	.	TGTGCCAGCTTCGGACAGGGAGGTACCGGGGAGCTGTTTTTT	CASFGQGGTGELFF
TRBV19	TRBJ1-5	TRBD1	.	TGTGCCAGTAGTATTTATCAGGGGGCAGGTAGCAATCAGCCCCAGCATTTT	CASSIYQGAGSNQPQHF
TRBV30	TRBJ2-3	.	.	TGTGCCTGGAGTGTACAGGGTGGTACAGATACGCAGTATTTT	CAWSVQGGTDTQYF
TRBV6-6	TRBJ2-1	.	.	TGTGCCAGCAGTCTCCGGGGGTGGAGTGAGCAGTTCTTC	CASSLRGWSEQFF